This T cell receptor (beta chain) came from a study of cytotoxic CD8 clonotypes in ibrutinib-treated CLL. General study findings and limits: Age-matched healthy donor levels were exceeded by baseline clonality, which tracked circulating CD8+ T-cell counts. Clonality climbed at ibrutinib response, then dropped toward baseline at progression.

TCRdb's copy holds only in-frame clones and misses some; the assay was immunoSEQ multiplex PCR. This table holds over 150,000 clones, 81% found once. The CDR3 loop spans 13 amino acids. Worth noting for this clone: Its antigen is not identified.

The rearrangement joins TRBV21-1 to TRBJ1-1. TRBV21-1 represents a pseudogene. The sample here was PBMCs, taken after 12 months of ibrutinib treatment. The TCR sequence derives from a human donor with chronic lymphocytic leukemia. CDR3 nucleotide sequence: TGTGCCATTCTTCACGGGAGTAAAGGAGGAGCTTTCTTT. Protein: CAILHGSKGGAFF.